This passage covers 16 T cell receptor beta chains from one sample sequenced in a study of control samples from healthy donors and cancer patients. Assay: immunoSEQ multiplex PCR; the TCRdb copy retains only in-frame clones and omits some. The sample includes about 150,000 clones, 90% to 95% of them seen just once. The specimen was blood. The source of these receptors is a middle-aged man in good health.

The chain carries TRBV27 and TRBJ2-1, with a possible D match to TRBD2 (5 bases). Germline lookup yields CDR1 MNHEY and CDR2 SMNVEV (reference sequence). With 2 bases removed from V and 4 bases from J, the gap between germline ends came to 9 bases. CDR3 size: 14 residues. Here the CDR3 reads CASSLVREYNEQFF. The CDR3 DNA sequence: TGTGCCAGCAGTTTAGTCCGGGAATACAATGAGCAGTTCTTC.

The chain carries TRBV4-1 and TRBJ1-6, with D unresolved. This CDR3 is 14 amino acids long. Trimming shortened V by 0 bases and J by 10 bases, and 10 bases separated the two germline ends. Germline-derived CDR1 and CDR2 are MGHRA and YSYEKL. CDR3 in amino acids: CASSQESSGSPLHF. The DNA for the CDR3 is TGCGCCAGCAGCCAAGAATCTTCCGGCTCACCCCTCCACTTT.

The chain couples TRBV27 to TRBJ1-6; TRBD1 matches 7 bases. This CDR3 contains 13 residues. Per the germline V gene, CDR1 is MNHEY and CDR2 is SMNVEV (reference sequence). Unmatched junction bases numbered 1, after V lost 4 bases and J lost 7 bases. CDR3 region: CASSSTGNSPLHF. CDR3 coding DNA: TGTGCCAGCAGTTCGACAGGGAATTCACCCCTCCACTTT.

The rearrangement joins TRBV27 to TRBJ2-1; 8 bases align to TRBD2. Germline V CDR1 and CDR2: MNHEY, SMNVEV (reference sequence). With 1 base clipped from V and 0 bases from J, the junction kept 2 bases outside the gene matches. CDR3 length: 16 amino acids. Here the CDR3 reads CASSLLAGGSYNEQFF. The DNA for the CDR3 is TGTGCCAGCAGTTTATTGGCGGGGGGCTCCTACAATGAGCAGTTCTTC.

This sequence joins TRBV9 and TRBJ1-3; D remains ambiguous. The CDR3 extends over 15 amino acids. V was trimmed by 0 bases and J by 0 bases, leaving 7 bases between them. CDR1 and CDR2 (germline): SGDLS, YYNGEE. CDR3 sequence (DNA): TGTGCCAGCAGCGTAGGAGCAGGCTCTGGAAACACCATATATTTT. Amino acid sequence: CASSVGAGSGNTIYF.

The V call is TRBV27, the J call TRBJ1-1; the D gene is possibly TRBD1 (6 bases). This CDR3 region has 16 residues. The germline CDR1 and CDR2 sequences are MNHEY and SMNVEV (reference sequence). Between the trimmed V and J ends, which lost 3 bases and 0 bases, there was a span of 14 bases. The CDR3 here is CASSLSGAGVNTEAFF. The CDR3, as DNA: TGTGCCAGCAGTTTGTCGGGGGCTGGGGTGAACACTGAAGCTTTCTTT.

Relative to its sample, this clone is medium-sized. The chain has TRBV11-2 and TRBJ2-2, with D possibly being TRBD1 (6 bases). With 5 bases removed from V and 6 bases from J, the gap between germline ends came to 19 bases. Germline values: CDR1 SGHAT, CDR2 FQNNGV. CDR3 length equals 16 residues. CDR3 residues: CASSPVRGRGAGELFF. DNA of the CDR3: TGTGCCAGCAGCCCCGTCAGGGGACGGGGAGCCGGGGAGCTGTTTTTT.

The chain combines TRBV4-3 with TRBJ2-1; D is tentatively TRBD1 or TRBD2 (5 bases each). V was pared by 4 bases and J by 8 bases, with 12 bases between. The CDR3 covers 13 residues. Germline V gives CDR1 LGHNA, CDR2 YSLEER. The CDR3: CASSPGTPDEQFF. The CDR3 DNA reads TGCGCCAGCAGCCCAGGGACGCCCGATGAGCAGTTCTTC.

The chain uses TRBV5-5 and TRBJ1-2; D may be TRBD1 (5 bases). Germline V gene sequence: CDR1 SGHKS, CDR2 YYEKEE (reference sequence). Trimming took off 4 bases at V and 1 base at J, with 8 bases between the two ends. CDR3 length: 13 residues. CDR3 loop: CASSLTVNYGYTF. The CDR3 DNA reads as TGTGCCAGCAGCCTGACAGTTAACTATGGCTACACCTTC.

V gene TRBV25-1 combines with J gene TRBJ2-7, with no clear D. The CDR3 covers 12 residues. Germline V gene lookup returns CDR1 MGHDK and CDR2 SYGVNS. V was pared by 5 bases and J by 0 bases, with 5 bases between. The DNA for the CDR3 is TGTGCCAGCAGTTCTGGCTCCTACGAGCAGTACTTC. The encoded protein is CASSSGSYEQYF.

The rearrangement links TRBV7-9 to TRBJ2-5; maybe TRBD1 (7 bases). The CDR3 has 14 residues. CDR1 is SEHNR, CDR2 FQNEAQ, per germline (reference sequence). V was cut by 6 bases and J by 5 bases, with 16 bases left in between. CDR3 in amino acids: CASRTDRAGETQYF. The CDR3 bases are TGTGCCAGCAGAACCGACAGGGCGGGGGAGACCCAGTACTTC. The full variable domain, rest sourced from reference TRBV7-9 and TRBJ2-5, is DTGVSQNPRHKITKRGQNVTFRCDPISEHNRLYWYRQTLGQGPEFLTYFQNEAQLEKSRLLSDRFSAERPKGSFSTLEIQRTEQGDSAMYLCASRTDRAGETQYFGPGTRLLVL.

The V gene is TRBV5-8, the J gene TRBJ2-7, with a tentative D call TRBD1 (6 bases). The CDR3 has 14 residues. From germline, CDR1 is SGHTS and CDR2 YDEGEE. Trimming removed 2 bases from V and 5 bases from J, with 14 bases in between. This chain's CDR3 is CASSFLQGIDEQYF. CDR3 DNA sequence: TGTGCCAGCAGCTTCTTACAGGGTATCGACGAGCAGTACTTC.

The V call is TRBV28, the J call TRBJ2-2; weak D call: TRBD1 (6 bases). The V gene's germline CDR1 is MDHEN and CDR2 SYDVKM. Trimming stripped 4 bases from V and 0 bases from J, with 18 bases between. This CDR3 region has 18 residues. In nucleotides, the CDR3 is TGTGCCAGCAGTTCCGACACTTACAGGGACGCGAACACCGGGGAGCTGTTTTTT. It yields the protein CASSSDTYRDANTGELFF.

This chain links TRBV6-1 with TRBJ1-6; 9 nucleotides align to TRBD1. Germline-derived CDR1 and CDR2 are MNHNS and SASEGT. This CDR3 region has 13 residues. After removal of 10 bases from V and 10 bases from J, the junction contained 8 bases not matched to a gene. The CDR3 loop reads CATQDRGESPLHF. CDR3 coding DNA: TGTGCCACCCAGGACAGGGGTGAGTCACCCCTCCACTTT.

This clone was seen only once. CDR3 amino acids: CASSLEATTGRYNSPLHF. As DNA, the CDR3 is TGTGCCAGCAGCTTAGAGGCTACGACAGGGCGATATAATTCACCCCTCCACTTT. The chain has TRBV7-9 and TRBJ1-6, with TRBD1 matching 7 bases. The CDR3 consists of 18 residues. Germline trimming cut 1 base from V and 4 bases from J; bases unmatched to any gene: 10. Germline lookup yields CDR1 SEHNR and CDR2 FQNEAQ (reference sequence). Full variable domain (rest looked up from reference TRBV7-9 and TRBJ1-6): DTGVSQNPRHKITKRGQNVTFRCDPISEHNRLYWYRQTLGQGPEFLTYFQNEAQLEKSRLLSDRFSAERPKGSFSTLEIQRTEQGDSAMYLCASSLEATTGRYNSPLHFGNGTRLTVT.

DNA of the CDR3: TGTGCCAGCAGCGATCTCAGGTCTTCGGATACGCAGTATTTT. Its protein is CASSDLRSSDTQYF. The genes are TRBV5-6 and TRBJ2-3; no firm D call. V gave up 4 bases and J gave up 6 bases, with 15 bases separating them. The germline V gene has CDR1 SGHDT and CDR2 YYEEEE. The CDR3 is 14 residues long.